Listed here are 6 T cell receptor beta chains from one sample, sequenced in a study of CD8+CD57+ T cells in acquired aplastic anemia. Only patients with CD8+CD57+ cell expansion on flow cytometry were chosen for sequencing. It was genomic DNA that served as the template for profiling TCR beta VDJ and CDR3. TCRdb recomputed calls from the reads with MiXCR, one row per CDR3 protein. There are approximately 170,000 distinct CDR3 sequences in the sample; roughly 45% occur only once, and 2.5% to 4% lies in the top ten. Material for sequencing was sorted CD4+, CD8+, or CD8+CD57+ T cells (not recorded which) from PBMCs. All receptors derive from a human donor with aplastic anemia.

This clonotype appeared a few times. This chain links TRBV6-2 or TRBV6-3 with TRBJ1-6; TRBD1 might be the D (6 bases). The CDR3 spans 16 residues. V was shortened by 5 bases and J by 10 bases, with 21 bases between the two germline ends. From germline, CDR1 is MNHEY and CDR2 SVGEGT. CDR3 loop: CASSHNPGAIGSPLHF. CDR3 nucleotides: TGTGCCAGCAGTCACAATCCGGGGGCAATTGGATCACCCCTCCACTTT.

V usage is TRBV6-1 and J usage is TRBJ2-1; TRBD1 matches at 9 bases. J gave up 4 bases and V 6 bases, and 7 bases lay outside the gene matches. CDR3 length: 15 amino acids. Looked up from germline, CDR1 is MNHNS and CDR2 is SASEGT. CDR3 bases: TGTGCCAGCAGCACTGGACAGGGGTCATACAATGAGCAGTTCTTC. Protein product: CASSTGQGSYNEQFF.

This rearrangement joins TRBV7-3 to TRBJ1-1; 11 bases are shared with TRBD1. Germline loops: CDR1 SGHTA, CDR2 FQGTGA. This CDR3 has 16 amino acids. With 7 bases clipped from V and 3 bases from J, the junction kept 10 bases outside the gene matches. CDR3 amino acids: CASNKGQGAPDTEAFF. The CDR3 DNA sequence: TGTGCCAGCAACAAAGGACAGGGGGCGCCGGACACTGAAGCTTTCTTT.

The J gene is TRBJ2-3, the V gene TRBV19, with TRBD2 identical over 10 bases. This CDR3 comprises 18 residues. Germline V gives CDR1 LNHDA, CDR2 SQIVND (reference sequence). The ends lost 5 bases at V and 3 bases at J; junction bases unmatched: 14. The chain's CDR3 is CASSLLSGGSLGTDTQYF. Here the CDR3 DNA reads TGTGCCAGTAGTCTACTTAGCGGGGGGTCGTTAGGAACAGATACGCAGTATTTT.

To note about this clonotype: A much larger clone lies one base from this, so it may be a read error. The chain is built from TRBV2 and TRBJ2-4; D tentatively reads TRBD1 or TRBD2 (5 bases each). The CDR3 has 13 residues. The germline V gene encodes CDR1 SNHLY and CDR2 FYNNEI. Between the trimmed V and J ends, which lost 6 bases and 5 bases, there was a span of 11 bases. CDR3 sequence: CASRGDGENIQYF. CDR3 nucleotides: TGTGCCAGCAGGGGGGACGGCGAAAACATTCAGTACTTC.

This clonotype has a count of ten or more. This chain links TRBV20-1 with TRBJ2-1, with 7 bases fitting TRBD2. Germline V lookup: CDR1 DFQATT, CDR2 SNEGSKA (reference sequence). V lost 6 bases, J lost 6 bases, and 8 bases stayed unmatched. The CDR3 contains 13 residues. CDR3 region: CSARPLAANEQFF. In DNA form, the CDR3 reads TGCAGTGCCCGACCCCTAGCGGCCAATGAGCAGTTCTTC.